Shown below are 20 T cell receptor beta chains from a single sample sequenced in a study of blood T cells in healthy people across ages. Through a sample-barcoded 5' primer and a J-beta primer mix, a second PCR was run for 7 to 11 cycles. TCRdb recomputed calls from the 5' RACE reads with MiXCR, one row per CDR3 protein. The sample carries roughly 680,000 distinct CDR3 sequences, 49% recorded once. Source material: blood. The receptors derive from a woman aged 60-75 years in good health.

The chain joins TRBV28 to TRBJ2-5; 7 bases fit TRBD1. In germline, CDR1 is MDHEN, CDR2 SYDVKM. V was pared by 7 bases and J by 5 bases, with 13 bases of the junction left unmatched. This CDR3 is built from 15 residues. CDR3 loop: CASTRGPQEGETQYF. The CDR3 nucleotides read TGTGCCAGCACGAGGGGGCCCCAAGAAGGCGAGACCCAGTACTTC.

The chain links TRBV5-1 to TRBJ2-1, with D uncertain. V lost 4 bases and J 2 bases, leaving 13 bases between the germline ends. CDR3 size: 15 residues. Germline CDR1 SGHRS, CDR2 YFSETQ. The CDR3 spells CASSSIGIAYNEQFF. The CDR3 bases are TGCGCCAGCAGCAGTATAGGAATCGCCTACAATGAGCAGTTCTTC.

A remark on this clonotype: The germline gene is not matched at one end of the junction; a read error may be the cause. The V call is TRBV11-2, the J call TRBJ2-5; TRBD1 might be the D (8 bases). This CDR3 region has 16 residues. Germline V gives CDR1 SGHAT, CDR2 FQNNGV. The CDR3 loop reads CASSLGGQGGLETRYF. CDR3 DNA: TGTGCCAGCAGCTTAGGAGGACAGGGAGGGTTGGAGACCCGGTACTTC.

This clonotype was found once. This sequence joins TRBV4-2 and TRBJ2-7; D is perhaps TRBD1 (8 bases). From germline, CDR1 is LGHNA and CDR2 YNFKEQ. The germline V and J ends were trimmed by 4 bases and 5 bases, with 18 bases remaining between them. This CDR3 is 15 amino acids long. The DNA of the CDR3 is TGTGCCAGCAGCCGTACAGGGGGGGAGTCCGACGAGCAGTACTTC. The encoded protein is CASSRTGGESDEQYF.

The V gene is TRBV5-1, the J gene TRBJ2-7; TRBD2 is a possible D gene (6 bases). Trimming removed 4 bases from V and 4 bases from J, with 12 bases in between. The CDR3 has 13 amino acids. CDR1 is SGHRS, CDR2 YFSETQ, per germline. In DNA, the CDR3 is TGCGCCAGCAGCGCTAGAGCGGGTTACGAGCAGTACTTC. As protein: CASSARAGYEQYF.

J is TRBJ1-5 and V is TRBV28, with D possibly matching TRBD1 (6 bases). CDR1 and CDR2 (germline): MDHEN, SYDVKM. CDR3 size: 14 residues. Trimming shortened V by 4 bases and J by 6 bases, and 13 bases separated the two germline ends. The CDR3 loop reads CASSYNWGRQPQHF. In nucleotides, the CDR3 is TGTGCCAGCAGTTACAATTGGGGGCGTCAGCCCCAGCATTTT.

The rearrangement links TRBV7-2 to TRBJ2-3; TRBD2 matches 10 bases. The germline gives CDR1 SGHTA, CDR2 FQGNSA. V gave up 6 bases and J gave up 6 bases; unmatched junction bases: 9. The CDR3 has 15 amino acids. CDR3 loop: CASSYSGRGSDTQYF. The DNA for the CDR3 is TGTGCCAGCAGTTACAGCGGGAGGGGGTCCGATACGCAGTATTTT.

This clonotype came up many times. J is TRBJ2-1 and V is TRBV12-3 or TRBV12-4; D remains unclear. This CDR3 region has 11 residues. Trimming pared 7 bases from V and 6 bases from J, leaving 7 bases between. CDR3 DNA sequence: TGTGCCAGCAAATATGGCAATGAGCAGTTCTTC. This sequence encodes CASKYGNEQFF.

Concerning this clonotype itself: Just one base apart from a much larger clone, this may be a read error. The gene calls are TRBV7-2 and TRBJ1-4; no definite D call. The CDR3 totals 15 residues. CDR1 and CDR2 (germline): SGHTA, FQGNSA. Trimming took 1 base from V and 10 from J, leaving 16 bases between them. In nucleotides, the CDR3 is TGTGCCAGCAGCTTAGGGACGGCTGCTGGTGGAAAACTGTTTTTT. Amino acid sequence: CASSLGTAAGGKLFF.

The chain links TRBV16 to TRBJ1-4; D unresolved. CDR1 is KGHSY, CDR2 FQNENV, per germline. Trimming took off 4 bases at V and 3 bases at J, with 12 bases between the two ends. This CDR3 spans 15 amino acids. CDR3 DNA: TGTGCCAGCAGCCCGCGTGGGGATTCTAATGAAAAACTGTTTTTT. Its translation: CASSPRGDSNEKLFF.

The chain couples TRBV20-1 to TRBJ1-2; 10 bases line up with TRBD1. The CDR3 is 16 amino acids. In germline, CDR1 is DFQATT, CDR2 SNEGSKA (reference sequence). With 0 bases clipped from V and 2 bases from J, the junction kept 6 bases outside the gene matches. DNA for the CDR3: TGCAGTGCTAGAGAATCTCCGGGACAGGGGAACTATGGCTACACCTTC. Protein product: CSARESPGQGNYGYTF.

This clonotype was counted between two and nine times. The gene calls are TRBV29-1 and TRBJ2-2; D possibly uses TRBD1 or TRBD2 (5 bases each). CDR1 is SQVTM and CDR2 is ANQGSEA in the germline V gene. Trimming left V 6 bases short and J 0 bases short, with 17 bases between. The CDR3 totals 16 residues. In DNA, the CDR3 is TGCAGCGTAGCAAAAAATGGGGGATCGAACACCGGGGAGCTGTTTTTT. Amino acid sequence: CSVAKNGGSNTGELFF.

This clonotype was observed a few times. CDR3 bases: TGCGCCAGCAGCCAAGATGTGGGAGGGACTAGCACAGATACGCAGTATTTT. It specifies CASSQDVGGTSTDTQYF. The chain recombines TRBV4-3 with TRBJ2-3; 7 bases agree with TRBD2. The V gene's germline CDR1 is LGHNA and CDR2 YSLEER. The CDR3 extends over 17 amino acids. V dropped 0 bases and J dropped 0; count of bases not matched to a gene: 6.

The chain couples TRBV12-3 or TRBV12-4 to TRBJ2-7, with D possibly TRBD2 on 5 matching bases. This CDR3 is 15 amino acids long. Trimming shortened V by 2 bases and J by 3 bases, and 14 bases separated the two germline ends. CDR3 loop: CASSLRRVGFYEQYF. The CDR3 DNA is TGTGCCAGCAGTTTAAGGCGGGTGGGGTTCTACGAGCAGTACTTC.

This sequence joins TRBV6-6 and TRBJ2-5; possibly TRBD2 for D (6 bases). CDR1 is MNHNY, CDR2 SVGAGI, per germline (reference sequence). The CDR3 has 16 amino acids. Trimming pared 0 bases from V and 4 bases from J, leaving 15 bases between. This chain's CDR3 is CASSYSTGDWGETQYF. The DNA for the CDR3 is TGTGCCAGCAGTTACTCGACGGGGGATTGGGGAGAGACCCAGTACTTC.

The chain combines TRBV7-2 with TRBJ2-5; TRBD2 agrees at 7 bases. The J call may be wrong; the DNA end is better matched by TRBJ2-4. The CDR3 is 15 amino acids. Germline CDR1 reads SGHTA; CDR2 reads FQGNSA. The CDR3 nucleotides are TGTGCCAGCAGCCCCATGGGGAGGGTGAGAAACATTCAGTACTTC. Translated: CASSPMGRVRNIQYF.

This chain links TRBV25-1 with TRBJ2-7; 8 bases agree with TRBD1. This CDR3 is 13 amino acids long. CDR1 and CDR2 (germline): MGHDK, SYGVNS. J lost 7 bases, V lost 8 bases, and 10 bases had no gene match. The CDR3 region is CASARTGSKEQYF. In DNA form, the CDR3 reads TGTGCCAGCGCTCGGACAGGGTCCAAGGAGCAGTACTTC.

V is TRBV14 and J is TRBJ1-2; a weak D match, TRBD1 (5 bases). The ends were cut back, 6 bases at V and 2 bases at J, with 16 bases in the middle. The CDR3 is made up of 15 amino acids. CDR1 and CDR2 from the germline V gene are SGHDN and FVKESK. The DNA for the CDR3 is TGTGCCAGCAGTGGGACCGGGACGGTGAACTATGGCTACACCTTC. Translated: CASSGTGTVNYGYTF. The entire variable domain, with the rest obtained from reference TRBV14 and TRBJ1-2, is as follows: EAGVTQFPSHSVIEKGQTVTLRCDPISGHDNLYWYRRVMGKEIKFLLHFVKESKQDESGMPNNRFLAERTGGTYSTLKVQPAELEDSGVYFCASSGTGTVNYGYTFGSGTRLTVV.

Ten or more counts support this clonotype. The V gene is TRBV7-9, the J gene TRBJ2-3; no clear D. The CDR3 extends over 14 amino acids. Germline values: CDR1 SEHNR, CDR2 FQNEAQ (reference sequence). The germline V and J ends were trimmed by 2 bases and 5 bases, with 11 bases remaining between them. The chain's CDR3 is CASSLTLGQDTQYF. CDR3 nucleotides: TGTGCCAGCAGCTTAACCCTCGGTCAAGATACGCAGTATTTT.

This clonotype was recorded at least ten times. The chain employs TRBV7-9 and TRBJ1-6; 7 positions match TRBD1. J gave up 8 bases and V 4 bases, and 8 bases lay outside the gene matches. This CDR3 region has 15 residues. The germline V gene encodes CDR1 SEHNR and CDR2 FQNEAQ (reference sequence). The DNA for the CDR3 is TGTGCCAGCAGCTCCTTCGAGGGGGCTGATTCACCCCTCCACTTT. Encoded protein: CASSSFEGADSPLHF.